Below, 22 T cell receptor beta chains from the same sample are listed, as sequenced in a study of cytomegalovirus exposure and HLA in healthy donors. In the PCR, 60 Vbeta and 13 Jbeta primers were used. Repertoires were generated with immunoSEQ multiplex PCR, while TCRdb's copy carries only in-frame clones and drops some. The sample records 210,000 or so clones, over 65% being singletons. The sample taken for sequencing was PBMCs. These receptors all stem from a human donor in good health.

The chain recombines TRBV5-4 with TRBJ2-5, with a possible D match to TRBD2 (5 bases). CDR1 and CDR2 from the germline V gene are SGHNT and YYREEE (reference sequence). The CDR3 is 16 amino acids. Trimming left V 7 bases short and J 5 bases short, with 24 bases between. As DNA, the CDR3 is TGTGCCAGCGGCCCGAGGAAGGACCCGCCGGGGGAGACCCAGTACTTC. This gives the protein CASGPRKDPPGETQYF.

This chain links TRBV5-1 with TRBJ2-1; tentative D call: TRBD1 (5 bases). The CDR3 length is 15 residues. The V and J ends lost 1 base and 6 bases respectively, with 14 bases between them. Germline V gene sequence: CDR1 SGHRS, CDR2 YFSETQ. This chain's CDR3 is CASSLRGNQGNEQFF. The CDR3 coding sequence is TGCGCCAGCAGCTTGAGGGGCAACCAGGGCAATGAGCAGTTCTTC.

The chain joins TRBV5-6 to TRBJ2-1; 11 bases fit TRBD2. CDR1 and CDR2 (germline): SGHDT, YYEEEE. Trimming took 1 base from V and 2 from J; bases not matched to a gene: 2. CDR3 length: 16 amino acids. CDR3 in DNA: TGTGCCAGCAGCTTGCCGGGACTAGCGGCCTACAATGAGCAGTTCTTC. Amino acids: CASSLPGLAAYNEQFF. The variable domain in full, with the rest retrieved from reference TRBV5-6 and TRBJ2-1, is DAGVTQSPTHLIKTRGQQVTLRCSPKSGHDTVSWYQQALGQGPQFIFQYYEEEERQRGNFPDRFSGHQFPNYSSELNVNALLLGDSALYLCASSLPGLAAYNEQFFGPGTRLTVL.

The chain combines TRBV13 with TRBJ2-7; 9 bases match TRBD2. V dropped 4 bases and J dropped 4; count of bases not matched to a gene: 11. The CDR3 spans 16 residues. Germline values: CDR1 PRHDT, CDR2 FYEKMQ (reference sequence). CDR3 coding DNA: TGTGCCAGCAGCTCACCCCGCGGGGGGGGCGCGTACGAGCAGTACTTC. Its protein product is CASSSPRGGGAYEQYF. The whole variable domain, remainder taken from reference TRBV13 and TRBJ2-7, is AAGVIQSPRHLIKEKRETATLKCYPIPRHDTVYWYQQGPGQDPQFLISFYEKMQSDKGSIPDRFSAQQFSDYHSELNMSSLELGDSALYFCASSSPRGGGAYEQYFGPGTRLTVT.

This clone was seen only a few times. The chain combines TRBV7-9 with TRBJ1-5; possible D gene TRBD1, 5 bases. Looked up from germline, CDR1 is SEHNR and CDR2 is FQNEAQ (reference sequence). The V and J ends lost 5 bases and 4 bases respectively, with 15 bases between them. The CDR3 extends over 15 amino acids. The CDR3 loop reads CASSAPGDRNQPQHF. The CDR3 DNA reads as TGTGCCAGCAGCGCTCCGGGGGACCGAAATCAGCCCCAGCATTTT.

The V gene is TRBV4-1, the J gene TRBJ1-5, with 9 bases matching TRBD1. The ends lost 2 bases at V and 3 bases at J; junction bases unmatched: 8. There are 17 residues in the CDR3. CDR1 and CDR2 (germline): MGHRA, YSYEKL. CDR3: CASSQQADRGFNQPQHF. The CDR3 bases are TGCGCCAGCAGCCAACAAGCGGACAGGGGATTCAATCAGCCCCAGCATTTT.

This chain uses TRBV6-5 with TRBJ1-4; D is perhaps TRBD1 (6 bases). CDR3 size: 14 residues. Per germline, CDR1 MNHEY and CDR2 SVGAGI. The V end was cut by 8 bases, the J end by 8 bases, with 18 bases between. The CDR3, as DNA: TGTGCCAGCGGAAACGGGGGGCTAGGGGAAAAACTGTTTTTT. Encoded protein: CASGNGGLGEKLFF.

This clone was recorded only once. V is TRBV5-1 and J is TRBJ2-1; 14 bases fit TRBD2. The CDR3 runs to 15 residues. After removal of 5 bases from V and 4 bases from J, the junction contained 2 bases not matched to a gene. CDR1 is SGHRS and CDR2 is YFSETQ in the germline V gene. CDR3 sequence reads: CASSRTSGRYNEQFF. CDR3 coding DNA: TGCGCCAGCAGTCGGACTAGCGGGAGGTACAATGAGCAGTTCTTC.

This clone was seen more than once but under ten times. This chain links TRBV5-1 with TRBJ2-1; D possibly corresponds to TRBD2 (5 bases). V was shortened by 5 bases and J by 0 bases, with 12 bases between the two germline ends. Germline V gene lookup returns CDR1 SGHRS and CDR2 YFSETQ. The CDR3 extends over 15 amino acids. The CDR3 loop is CASRRSESSYNEQFF. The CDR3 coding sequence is TGCGCCAGCAGACGTAGCGAGAGCTCCTACAATGAGCAGTTCTTC.

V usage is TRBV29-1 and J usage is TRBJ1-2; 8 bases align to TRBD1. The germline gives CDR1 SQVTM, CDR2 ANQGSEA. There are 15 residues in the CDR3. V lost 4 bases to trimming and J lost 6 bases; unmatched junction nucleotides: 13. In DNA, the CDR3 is TGCAGCGTTGCTAGAGGATTGACAGGGGAGGATGGCTACACCTTC. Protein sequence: CSVARGLTGEDGYTF.

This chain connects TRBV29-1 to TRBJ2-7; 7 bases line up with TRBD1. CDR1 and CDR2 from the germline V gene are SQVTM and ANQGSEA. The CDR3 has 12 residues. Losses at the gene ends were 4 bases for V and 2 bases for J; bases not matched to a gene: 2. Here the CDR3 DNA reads TGCAGCGTTGGGGACAGCACCTACGAGCAGTACTTC. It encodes CSVGDSTYEQYF.

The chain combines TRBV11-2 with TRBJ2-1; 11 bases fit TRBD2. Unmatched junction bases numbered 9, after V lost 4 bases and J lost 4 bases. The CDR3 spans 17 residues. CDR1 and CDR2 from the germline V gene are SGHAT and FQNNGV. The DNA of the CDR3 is TGTGCCAGCAGCTCACGGGGACTAGCGGATATTTACAATGAGCAGTTCTTC. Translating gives CASSSRGLADIYNEQFF. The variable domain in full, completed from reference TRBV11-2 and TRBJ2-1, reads EAGVAQSPRYKIIEKRQSVAFWCNPISGHATLYWYQQILGQGPKLLIQFQNNGVVDDSQLPKDRFSAERLKGVDSTLKIQPAKLEDSAVYLCASSSRGLADIYNEQFFGPGTRLTVL.

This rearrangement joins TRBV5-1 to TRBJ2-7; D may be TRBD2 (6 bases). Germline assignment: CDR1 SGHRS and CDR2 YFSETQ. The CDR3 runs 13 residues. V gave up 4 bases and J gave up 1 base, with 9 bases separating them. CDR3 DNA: TGCGCCAGCAGCGGGACTCCGTCCTACGAGCAGTACTTC. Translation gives CASSGTPSYEQYF.

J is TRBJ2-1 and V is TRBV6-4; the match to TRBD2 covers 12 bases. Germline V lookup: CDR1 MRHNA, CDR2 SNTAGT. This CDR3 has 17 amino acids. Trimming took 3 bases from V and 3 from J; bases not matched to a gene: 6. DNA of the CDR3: TGTGCCAGCAGTGAGGGTACTAGCGGGAGGCTCTACAATGAGCAGTTCTTC. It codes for CASSEGTSGRLYNEQFF.

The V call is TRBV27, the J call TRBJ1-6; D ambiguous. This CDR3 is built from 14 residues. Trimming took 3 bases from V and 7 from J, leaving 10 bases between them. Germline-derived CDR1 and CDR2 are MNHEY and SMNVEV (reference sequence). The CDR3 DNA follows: TGTGCCAGCAGTTTTTCCAGGCCGAATTCACCCCTCCACTTT. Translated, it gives CASSFSRPNSPLHF.

The CDR3 reads CASSQPMGGAQYF. CDR3 nucleotides: TGCGCCAGCAGCCAACCGATGGGAGGGGCGCAGTATTTT. V and J are TRBV4-1 and TRBJ2-3; 7 bases are a match to TRBD2. Germline values: CDR1 MGHRA, CDR2 YSYEKL. The CDR3 covers 13 residues. V shed 2 bases, J shed 10 bases, and the junction held 6 bases outside the gene matches.

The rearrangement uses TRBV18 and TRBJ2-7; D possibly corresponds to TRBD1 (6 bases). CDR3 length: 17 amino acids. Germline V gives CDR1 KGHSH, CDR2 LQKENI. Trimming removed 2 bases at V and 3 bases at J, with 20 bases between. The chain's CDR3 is CASSPSAGGQGIYEQYF. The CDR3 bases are TGTGCCAGCTCACCATCCGCCGGCGGGCAGGGGATCTACGAGCAGTACTTC.

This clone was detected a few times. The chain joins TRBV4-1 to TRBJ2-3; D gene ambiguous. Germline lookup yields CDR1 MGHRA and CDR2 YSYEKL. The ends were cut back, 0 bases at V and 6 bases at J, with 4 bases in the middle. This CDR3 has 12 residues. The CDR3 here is CASSQDSDTQYF. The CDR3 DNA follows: TGCGCCAGCAGCCAAGATTCGGATACGCAGTATTTT.

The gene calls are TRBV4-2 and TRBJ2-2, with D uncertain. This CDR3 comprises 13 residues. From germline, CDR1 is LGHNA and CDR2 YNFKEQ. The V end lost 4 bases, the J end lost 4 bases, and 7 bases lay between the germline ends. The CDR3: CASSLEATGELFF. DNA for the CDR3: TGTGCCAGCAGCCTCGAAGCCACCGGGGAGCTGTTTTTT.

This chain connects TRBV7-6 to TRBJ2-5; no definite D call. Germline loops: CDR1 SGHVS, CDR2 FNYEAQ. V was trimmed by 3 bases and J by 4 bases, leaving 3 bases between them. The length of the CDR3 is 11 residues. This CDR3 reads CASSFRETQYF. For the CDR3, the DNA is TGTGCCAGCAGCTTTCGAGAGACCCAGTACTTC.

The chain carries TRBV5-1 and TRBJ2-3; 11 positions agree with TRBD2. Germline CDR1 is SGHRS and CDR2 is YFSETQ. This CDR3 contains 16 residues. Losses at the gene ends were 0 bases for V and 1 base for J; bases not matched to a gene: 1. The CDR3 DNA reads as TGCGCCAGCAGCTTGGGGACTAGCGGGCGCACAGATACGCAGTATTTT. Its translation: CASSLGTSGRTDTQYF.

The CDR3 nucleotides read TGCGCCAGCAGTTCGGACAGAAACAATGAGCAGTTCTTC. Residues: CASSSDRNNEQFF. The chain employs TRBV5-1 and TRBJ2-1, with D perhaps TRBD1 (6 bases). Germline CDR1 reads SGHRS; CDR2 reads YFSETQ. V lost 5 bases to trimming and J lost 5 bases, with 11 bases between them. The CDR3 consists of 13 residues.